This record concerns one T cell receptor (beta chain) sequence. What it recognizes is unknown. This entry is derived from a study of CD8 T cells in ankylosing spondylitis. The study's findings and limits: Some of the motif variants had earlier been found in reactive arthritis patients' fluid and blood. Matched ankylosing spondylitis synovial fluid reportedly showed significant enrichment of disease-linked clones. Among TCR beta sequences, a motif of eight highly homologous variants appeared characteristic of ankylosing spondylitis blood.

Using quantitative 5'-RACE with molecular barcodes, the authors made TCR beta libraries. TCRdb re-called the 5' RACE reads through MiXCR, storing one row per CDR3 protein. The sample lists hundreds of thousands of distinct CDR3 sequences; approximately 12% were seen once. In germline, CDR1 is MNHNS, CDR2 SASEGT. V trimming: 4 bases; J trimming: 0 bases; junction bases outside the gene matches: 5. The CDR3 is 15 residues long. The rearrangement links TRBV6-1 to TRBJ2-5, with 7 bases matching TRBD1. The specimen sequenced was blood, either unsorted or a sorted T cell fraction (not recorded which). This TCR came from a male donor with ankylosing spondylitis. The CDR3 nucleotides are TGTGCCAGCAGTGGGTCCAGGGGGTACCAAGAGACCCAGTACTTC. Amino acids: CASSGSRGYQETQYF.